This paragraph covers one T cell receptor (beta chain) sequence. Its antigen remains unidentified. Time point of the sample: after neoadjuvant nivolumab, at surgical resection. Analysis of PBMCs was direct, with no culture step. The CDR3 runs to 16 residues. Germline CDR1 is SGHRS and CDR2 is YFSETQ. V lost 1 base and J lost 5; bases outside the gene matches: 6. Some clones are missing from TCRdb's copy, which holds only in-frame ones; the method was immunoSEQ multiplex PCR. The sample carries roughly 15,000 clones, around 79% recorded once. The sample comes from a study of neoadjuvant anti-PD-1 for oral cavity cancer. Overall study context: Around day 43, patients without progression received a fourth nivolumab dose before surgery.

General study findings and limits: After neoadjuvant nivolumab, PBMC T cell clonality was significantly higher in non-responders than responders.

The V call is TRBV5-1, the J call TRBJ2-2, with 9 bases fitting TRBD1. The receptor comes from a person aged 35 to 85 with oral cavity squamous cell carcinoma. The sample here was PBMCs, taken after nivolumab (anti-PD-1) treatment. CDR3 nucleotides: TGCGCCAGCAGCTTGTCGACAGGGGGAAGGACCGGGGAGCTGTTTTTT. This translates into CASSLSTGGRTGELFF. Full variable domain (rest looked up from reference TRBV5-1 and TRBJ2-2): KAGVTQTPRYLIKTRGQQVTLSCSPISGHRSVSWYQQTPGQGLQFLFEYFSETQRNKGNFPGRFSGRQFSNSRSEMNVSTLELGDSALYLCASSLSTGGRTGELFFGEGSRLTVL.